These 4 T cell receptor beta chains share one sample of origin, sequenced in a study of identifying expanded T cells in peripheral blood. Sequenced by immunoSEQ multiplex PCR; TCRdb stores in-frame clones only, minus some. The data show approximately 79,000 clones, roughly 88% seen once. Sequencing was done on a sample of blood. Source of these receptors: a person aged 18 to 70 in good health.

This rearrangement joins TRBV2 to TRBJ1-3; D is undetermined. CDR1 is SNHLY, CDR2 FYNNEI, per germline. The CDR3 sequence is 15 residues long. Trimming took off 6 bases at V and 0 bases at J, with 12 bases between the two ends. The CDR3 coding sequence is TGTGCCAGCAGGGCCAGTTGGGGCTCTGGAAACACCATATATTTT. Protein: CASRASWGSGNTIYF.

The genes are TRBV18 and TRBJ1-1, with D possibly TRBD1 on 6 matching bases. The CDR3 spans 17 residues. Trimming took 5 bases from V and 1 from J, leaving 20 bases between them. Germline CDR1 reads KGHSH; CDR2 reads LQKENI. The CDR3 is CASSTDLIRGRNTEAFF. The CDR3, as DNA: TGTGCCAGCTCAACCGACCTGATCAGGGGTCGGAACACTGAAGCTTTCTTT.

This clone was detected only once. The chain links TRBV18 to TRBJ1-2, with 8 bases identical to TRBD1. The V segment lost 3 bases and the J segment 3 bases; nucleotides outside the gene matches: 3. Germline V CDR1 and CDR2: KGHSH, LQKENI. The CDR3 sequence is 14 residues long. CDR3 sequence reads: CASSPGQGDYGYTF. The CDR3 DNA reads TGTGCCAGCTCACCCGGACAGGGTGACTATGGCTACACCTTC.

In this sample, this clone turned up once. The genes are TRBV5-1 and TRBJ2-1; TRBD2 agrees at 8 bases. The CDR3 loop spans 15 amino acids. V shed 3 bases, J shed 5 bases, and the junction held 7 bases outside the gene matches. Germline-derived CDR1 and CDR2 are SGHRS and YFSETQ. The CDR3 loop is CASSYRVTSDNEQFF. The CDR3 DNA is TGCGCCAGCAGCTATAGGGTGACTAGCGACAATGAGCAGTTCTTC.